The rows below give T cell receptor beta chains drawn from one sample of a study of beta chain features in type 1 diabetes. Method: immunoSEQ multiplex PCR; TCRdb's copy keeps in-frame clones and lacks some. The sample has 600,000 to 700,000 clones, around 12% seen once; the top ten hold roughly 0.11%. What was sequenced was naive CD4+ T cells from blood. The receptors were sampled from a man younger than 40 with type 1 diabetes. CDR3s include the opening cysteine and the closing phenylalanine or tryptophan. Fields, in order: V gene, J gene, clone size, CDR3 length, D gene, CDR3 DNA, CDR3 protein. D genes are given only for firm matches. A clone size is listed for some rows: how often the clone was seen (once, few, many), or a class if it is expanded.

v_gene: TRBV7-8
j_gene: TRBJ2-5
abundance: few
len: 12
d_gene: NA
CDR3nt: TGTGCCAGCAGCCGGGCCACCCCGACCCAGTACTTC
CDR3aa: CASSRATPTQYF

v_gene: TRBV28
j_gene: TRBJ2-7
abundance: NA
len: 14
d_gene: NA
CDR3nt: TGTGCCAGCAGCGGGGAGGGCACGGGGGCCGAGCAGTACTTC
CDR3aa: CASSGEGTGAEQYF

v_gene: TRBV7-2
j_gene: TRBJ1-6
abundance: few
len: 15
d_gene: NA
CDR3nt: TGTGCCAGCAGCCCTCAGGCTCAGGAGAATTCACCCCTCCACTTT
CDR3aa: CASSPQAQENSPLHF

v_gene: TRBV6-6
j_gene: TRBJ2-1
abundance: few
len: 14
d_gene: NA
CDR3nt: TGTGCCAGCAGTTACGTTAAGCGAGACAATGAGCAGTTCTTC
CDR3aa: CASSYVKRDNEQFF

v_gene: TRBV11-2
j_gene: TRBJ2-2
abundance: few
len: 16
d_gene: TRBD1
CDR3nt: TGTGCCAGCAGCCCCCGGACAGGGAGGAACACCGGGGAGCTGTTTTTT
CDR3aa: CASSPRTGRNTGELFF

v_gene: TRBV7-2
j_gene: TRBJ2-1
abundance: NA
len: 15
d_gene: TRBD2
CDR3nt: TGTGCCAGCAGCTTATGGCTAGCGGGGGCTAATGAGCAGTTCTTC
CDR3aa: CASSLWLAGANEQFF

v_gene: TRBV5-1
j_gene: TRBJ1-2
abundance: NA
len: 13
d_gene: NA
CDR3nt: TGCGCCAGCAGCTTAAGGGGTGACTATGGCTACACCTTC
CDR3aa: CASSLRGDYGYTF

v_gene: TRBV27
j_gene: TRBJ2-1
abundance: NA
len: 15
d_gene: TRBD1
CDR3nt: TGTGCCAGCAGCGACCCGGGACAGGGGTACAATGAGCAGTTCTTC
CDR3aa: CASSDPGQGYNEQFF

v_gene: TRBV4-3
j_gene: TRBJ1-2
abundance: NA
len: 15
d_gene: NA
CDR3nt: TGCGCCAGCAGCCAAGTAGGGACGGGCCTCGATGGCTACACCTTC
CDR3aa: CASSQVGTGLDGYTF

v_gene: TRBV19
j_gene: TRBJ1-4
abundance: few
len: 16
d_gene: TRBD1
CDR3nt: TGTGCCAGTAGTATACGTAGGACAGGGGGCGATGAAAAACTGTTTTTT
CDR3aa: CASSIRRTGGDEKLFF

v_gene: TRBV11-3
j_gene: TRBJ2-1
abundance: few
len: 14
d_gene: TRBD1
CDR3nt: TGTGCCAGCAGCGGACAGGGCTCCTACAATGAGCAGTTCTTC
CDR3aa: CASSGQGSYNEQFF

v_gene: TRBV19
j_gene: TRBJ1-1
abundance: NA
len: 15
d_gene: TRBD1
CDR3nt: TGTGCCAGTAGTGCGATGACAGGGGGTGGCACTGAAGCTTTCTTT
CDR3aa: CASSAMTGGGTEAFF

v_gene: TRBV7-8
j_gene: TRBJ1-2
abundance: few
len: 15
d_gene: TRBD1
CDR3nt: TGTGCCAGCAGCTTAGCACAGGGGACTAACTATGGCTACACCTTC
CDR3aa: CASSLAQGTNYGYTF

v_gene: TRBV5-6
j_gene: TRBJ2-1
abundance: NA
len: 14
d_gene: TRBD1
CDR3nt: TGTGCCAGCAGCCTGGGACAGGGCTACAATGAGCAGTTCTTC
CDR3aa: CASSLGQGYNEQFF

v_gene: TRBV28
j_gene: TRBJ2-7
abundance: NA
len: 15
d_gene: TRBD1
CDR3nt: TGTGCCAGCCTCACAGTACAGGGGGGACTCTACGAGCAGTACTTC
CDR3aa: CASLTVQGGLYEQYF

v_gene: TRBV7-9
j_gene: TRBJ2-3
abundance: NA
len: 16
d_gene: TRBD2
CDR3nt: TGTGCCAGCAGCTTACCATCTAGCGGGTACACAGATACGCAGTATTTT
CDR3aa: CASSLPSSGYTDTQYF

v_gene: TRBV7-8
j_gene: TRBJ1-2
abundance: few
len: 15
d_gene: NA
CDR3nt: TGTGCCAGCAGCTTAGTGGCCAGGGAGGTCTATGGCTACACCTTC
CDR3aa: CASSLVAREVYGYTF

v_gene: TRBV5-1
j_gene: TRBJ2-4
abundance: few
len: 15
d_gene: NA
CDR3nt: TGCGCCAGCAGCTTCCAGGGTTCAGCCAAAAACATTCAGTACTTC
CDR3aa: CASSFQGSAKNIQYF

v_gene: TRBV2
j_gene: TRBJ1-2
abundance: NA
len: 13
d_gene: NA
CDR3nt: TGTGCCAGCAGTGTGGACAGTAACTATGGCTACACCTTC
CDR3aa: CASSVDSNYGYTF

v_gene: TRBV14
j_gene: TRBJ2-1
abundance: few
len: 14
d_gene: NA
CDR3nt: TGTGCCAGCAGCCAATTGGTCCTCATCGGTGAGCAGTTCTTC
CDR3aa: CASSQLVLIGEQFF

v_gene: TRBV5-1
j_gene: TRBJ2-6
abundance: few
len: 14
d_gene: NA
CDR3nt: TGCGCCAGCAGCTTGGAGGTTGGGGCCAACGTCCTGACTTTC
CDR3aa: CASSLEVGANVLTF

v_gene: TRBV18
j_gene: TRBJ2-7
abundance: NA
len: 15
d_gene: NA
CDR3nt: TGTGCCAGCTCACCACCGTCCCTGCCAACCTACGAGCAGTACTTC
CDR3aa: CASSPPSLPTYEQYF

v_gene: TRBV4-3
j_gene: TRBJ1-2
abundance: few
len: 12
d_gene: NA
CDR3nt: TGCGCCAGCAGCCAAGATAGCTATGGCTACACCTTC
CDR3aa: CASSQDSYGYTF

v_gene: TRBV5-4
j_gene: TRBJ1-5
abundance: NA
len: 12
d_gene: NA
CDR3nt: TGTGCCAGCAGCGCGGACGGTCAGCCCCAGCATTTT
CDR3aa: CASSADGQPQHF

v_gene: TRBV28
j_gene: TRBJ2-7
abundance: few
len: 14
d_gene: TRBD2
CDR3nt: TGTGCCAGCAGGCCTAGCGGGGATCCGGAGGAGCAGTACTTC
CDR3aa: CASRPSGDPEEQYF

v_gene: TRBV9
j_gene: TRBJ2-5
abundance: few
len: 12
d_gene: TRBD1
CDR3nt: TGTGCCAGCAGCGCCTCGACAGGGTCTCAGTACTTC
CDR3aa: CASSASTGSQYF

v_gene: TRBV19
j_gene: TRBJ2-5
abundance: few
len: 14
d_gene: TRBD2
CDR3nt: TGTGCCAGTAGAGAGCGGGGGGGCCAAGAGACCCAGTACTTC
CDR3aa: CASRERGGQETQYF

v_gene: TRBV7-8
j_gene: TRBJ2-2
abundance: few
len: 15
d_gene: NA
CDR3nt: TGTGCCAGCAGCTTAGTACAGGGAGGGATCGGGGAGCTGTTTTTT
CDR3aa: CASSLVQGGIGELFF

v_gene: TRBV25-1
j_gene: TRBJ1-1
abundance: NA
len: 13
d_gene: NA
CDR3nt: TGTGCCAGTTCTACCGGGACTCCCCTAGAAGCTTTCTTT
CDR3aa: CASSTGTPLEAFF

v_gene: TRBV4-3
j_gene: TRBJ1-2
abundance: NA
len: 14
d_gene: NA
CDR3nt: TGCGCCAGCAGCCAAGAGGCAGCTAACTATGGCTACACCTTC
CDR3aa: CASSQEAANYGYTF

v_gene: TRBV27
j_gene: TRBJ1-5
abundance: few
len: 15
d_gene: NA
CDR3nt: TGTGCCAGCAGTTCCCGAGGCGGGCGGGAACAGCCCCAGCATTTT
CDR3aa: CASSSRGGREQPQHF

v_gene: TRBV2
j_gene: TRBJ2-3
abundance: few
len: 15
d_gene: TRBD2
CDR3nt: TGTGCCAGCCGGTCCCCTAGCGGGGGGGCGCATACGCAGTATTTT
CDR3aa: CASRSPSGGAHTQYF

v_gene: TRBV4-3
j_gene: TRBJ2-3
abundance: NA
len: 15
d_gene: TRBD1
CDR3nt: TGCGCCAGCAGACAACATTTACAGGGGACAGATACGCAGTATTTT
CDR3aa: CASRQHLQGTDTQYF

v_gene: TRBV11-3
j_gene: TRBJ2-7
abundance: few
len: 14
d_gene: TRBD1
CDR3nt: TGTGCCAGCAGCCGGACAGGGAACCCCTACGAGCAGTACTTC
CDR3aa: CASSRTGNPYEQYF

v_gene: TRBV7-9
j_gene: TRBJ2-1
abundance: NA
len: 13
d_gene: NA
CDR3nt: TGTGCCAGCAGCTTTCTCAGGGGCCATGAGCAGTTCTTC
CDR3aa: CASSFLRGHEQFF

v_gene: TRBV10-3
j_gene: TRBJ1-5
abundance: few
len: 13
d_gene: NA
CDR3nt: TGTGCCATCAGTGCAGGTATTAATCAGCCCCAGCATTTT
CDR3aa: CAISAGINQPQHF

v_gene: TRBV28
j_gene: TRBJ1-2
abundance: NA
len: 14
d_gene: NA
CDR3nt: TGTGCCAGCAGTTTGGAGAACTCTAACTATGGCTACACCTTC
CDR3aa: CASSLENSNYGYTF

v_gene: TRBV7-2
j_gene: TRBJ1-1
abundance: NA
len: 13
d_gene: NA
CDR3nt: TGTGCCAGCAGCTTAGAAAATCGGGGCGCAGCTTTCTTT
CDR3aa: CASSLENRGAAFF

v_gene: TRBV10-3
j_gene: TRBJ2-1
abundance: NA
len: 16
d_gene: NA
CDR3nt: TGTGCCATCAGGAGGGACGACCCGAGCTCCTACAATGAGCAGTTCTTC
CDR3aa: CAIRRDDPSSYNEQFF

v_gene: TRBV7-2
j_gene: TRBJ2-3
abundance: few
len: 11
d_gene: NA
CDR3nt: TGTGCCAGCAGCTCACAGAATACGCAGTATTTT
CDR3aa: CASSSQNTQYF

v_gene: TRBV10-3
j_gene: TRBJ2-1
abundance: NA
len: 15
d_gene: NA
CDR3nt: TGTGCCATCAGTGAGGGGGGCCTCTCCTACAATGAGCAGTTCTTC
CDR3aa: CAISEGGLSYNEQFF

v_gene: TRBV5-4
j_gene: TRBJ2-6
abundance: few
len: 16
d_gene: TRBD1
CDR3nt: TGTGCCAGCAGCATTAACAGGGGCTCTGGGGCCAACGTCCTGACTTTC
CDR3aa: CASSINRGSGANVLTF

v_gene: TRBV15
j_gene: TRBJ1-6
abundance: few
len: 14
d_gene: NA
CDR3nt: TGTGCCACCAGCAGGACCGTCTCCTACTCACCCCTCCACTTT
CDR3aa: CATSRTVSYSPLHF

v_gene: TRBV7-8
j_gene: TRBJ1-1
abundance: NA
len: 16
d_gene: NA
CDR3nt: TGTGCCAGCAGCTTTCGCAGGAGCTCCAGGGGCACTGAAGCTTTCTTT
CDR3aa: CASSFRRSSRGTEAFF

v_gene: TRBV9
j_gene: TRBJ2-6
abundance: NA
len: 14
d_gene: NA
CDR3nt: TGTGCCAGCAGCGCTCGCTCTGGGGCCAACGTCCTGACTTTC
CDR3aa: CASSARSGANVLTF

v_gene: TRBV14
j_gene: TRBJ1-2
abundance: few
len: 13
d_gene: TRBD1
CDR3nt: TGTGCCAGCAGCCATGCGACAGGGTTCGGCTACACCTTC
CDR3aa: CASSHATGFGYTF

v_gene: TRBV7-2
j_gene: TRBJ2-1
abundance: few
len: 13
d_gene: TRBD2
CDR3nt: TGTGCCAGCACCCAAGGGACTATCAATGAGCAGTTCTTC
CDR3aa: CASTQGTINEQFF

v_gene: TRBV5-4
j_gene: TRBJ2-3
abundance: NA
len: 14
d_gene: NA
CDR3nt: TGTGCCAGCAGCCCTGGCTCTCGCACAGATACGCAGTATTTT
CDR3aa: CASSPGSRTDTQYF

v_gene: TRBV19
j_gene: TRBJ2-3
abundance: few
len: 14
d_gene: TRBD1
CDR3nt: TGTGCCAGCTCCGAAGGGGGCGGCCCAGATACGCAGTATTTT
CDR3aa: CASSEGGGPDTQYF

v_gene: TRBV7-2
j_gene: TRBJ2-3
abundance: few
len: 16
d_gene: TRBD2
CDR3nt: TGTGCCAGCAGCTTAAGGGCGGCGGGGGGCCGAGATACGCAGTATTTT
CDR3aa: CASSLRAAGGRDTQYF

v_gene: TRBV19
j_gene: TRBJ1-2
abundance: NA
len: 14
d_gene: NA
CDR3nt: TGTGCCAGTAGTCGGGACCGCATATCGTATGGCTACACCTTC
CDR3aa: CASSRDRISYGYTF

v_gene: TRBV7-2
j_gene: TRBJ2-7
abundance: NA
len: 12
d_gene: NA
CDR3nt: TGTGCCAGCAGCCACCCCGGGGCCGAGCAGTACTTC
CDR3aa: CASSHPGAEQYF

v_gene: TRBV13
j_gene: TRBJ2-6
abundance: NA
len: 19
d_gene: NA
CDR3nt: TGTGCCAGCAGCTCGATCCCGACCGCAGCATTCTCTGGGGCCAACGTCCTGACTTTC
CDR3aa: CASSSIPTAAFSGANVLTF

v_gene: TRBV4-1
j_gene: TRBJ1-5
abundance: NA
len: 13
d_gene: NA
CDR3nt: TGCGCCAGCAGCTTGACGGTTGATCAGCCCCAGCATTTT
CDR3aa: CASSLTVDQPQHF

v_gene: TRBV5-1
j_gene: TRBJ2-5
abundance: NA
len: 14
d_gene: NA
CDR3nt: TGCGCCAGCAGCCCGGGACGGACCCAAGAGACCCAGTACTTC
CDR3aa: CASSPGRTQETQYF

v_gene: TRBV2
j_gene: TRBJ2-5
abundance: NA
len: 16
d_gene: TRBD2
CDR3nt: TGTGCCAGCAGTGAAGCGCTAGCGGGGGAGCAAGAGACCCAGTACTTC
CDR3aa: CASSEALAGEQETQYF

v_gene: TRBV20-1
j_gene: TRBJ1-4
abundance: NA
len: 11
d_gene: NA
CDR3nt: TGTGGCTGGCAGAAACATGAAAAACTGTTTTTT
CDR3aa: CGWQKHEKLFF

v_gene: TRBV7-9
j_gene: TRBJ1-1
abundance: few
len: 13
d_gene: NA
CDR3nt: TGTGCCAGCAGCTTAAAAGGAAGCACTGAAGCTTTCTTT
CDR3aa: CASSLKGSTEAFF